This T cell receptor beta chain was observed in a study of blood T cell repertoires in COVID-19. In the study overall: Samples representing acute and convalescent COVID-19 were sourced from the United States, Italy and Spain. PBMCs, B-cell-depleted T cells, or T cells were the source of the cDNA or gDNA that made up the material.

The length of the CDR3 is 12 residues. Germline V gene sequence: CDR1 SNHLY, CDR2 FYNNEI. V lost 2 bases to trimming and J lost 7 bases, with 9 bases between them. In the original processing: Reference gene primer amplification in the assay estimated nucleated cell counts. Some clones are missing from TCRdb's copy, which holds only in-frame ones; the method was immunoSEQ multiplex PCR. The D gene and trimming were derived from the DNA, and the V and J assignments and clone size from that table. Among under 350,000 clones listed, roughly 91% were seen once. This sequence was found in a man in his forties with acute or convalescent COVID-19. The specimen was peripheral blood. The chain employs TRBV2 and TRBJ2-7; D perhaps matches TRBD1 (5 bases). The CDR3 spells CASSERGLEQYF. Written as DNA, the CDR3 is TGTGCCAGCAGTGAAAGGGGCTTAGAGCAGTACTTC.